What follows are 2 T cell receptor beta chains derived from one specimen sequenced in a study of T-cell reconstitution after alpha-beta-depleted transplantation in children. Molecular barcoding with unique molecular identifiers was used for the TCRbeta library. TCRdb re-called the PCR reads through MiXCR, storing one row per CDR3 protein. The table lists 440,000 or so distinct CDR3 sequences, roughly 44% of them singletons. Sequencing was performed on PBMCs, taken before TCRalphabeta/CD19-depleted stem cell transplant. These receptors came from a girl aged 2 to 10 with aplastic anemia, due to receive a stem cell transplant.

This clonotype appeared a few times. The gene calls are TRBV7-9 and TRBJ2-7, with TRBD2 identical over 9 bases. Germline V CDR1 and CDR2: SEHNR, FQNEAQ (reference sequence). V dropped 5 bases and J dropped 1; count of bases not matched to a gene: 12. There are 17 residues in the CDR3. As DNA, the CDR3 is TGTGCCAGCAGCCCCCACGAGCTGCTAGCGGGGTCCTACGAGCAGTACTTC. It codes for CASSPHELLAGSYEQYF.

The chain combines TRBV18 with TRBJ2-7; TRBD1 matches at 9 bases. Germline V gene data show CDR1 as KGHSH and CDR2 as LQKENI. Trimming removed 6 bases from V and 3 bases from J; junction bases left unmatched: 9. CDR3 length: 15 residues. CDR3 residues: CASSPGQGSVYEQYF. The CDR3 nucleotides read TGTGCCAGCTCGCCGGGACAGGGCTCCGTCTACGAGCAGTACTTC.